The clone carrying this TCR beta chain was found once. Its antigen is unidentified. The study ran its PCR with 60 Vbeta and 13 Jbeta primers. Measured with immunoSEQ multiplex PCR; TCRdb has only the in-frame clones, and not every one. Of more than 120,000 clones in the sample, approximately 79% were seen once. This specimen belongs to a study of cytomegalovirus exposure and HLA in healthy donors. Study findings and constraints: In a later analysis, across HLA loci, associated TCR counts were highest for DRB1, lowest for HLA-C. HLA restriction was apparent for most CMV-associated TCR beta chains in a later analysis. Earlier analysis found most TCR beta V segments productive about 90% or about 30% of the time.

Germline V gene sequence: CDR1 MDHEN, CDR2 SYDVKM. Losses at the gene ends were 11 bases for V and 6 bases for J; bases not matched to a gene: 5. The CDR3 covers 12 residues. The sequenced sample consisted of PBMCs. This sequence joins TRBV28 and TRBJ2-1; 9 positions agree with TRBD1. This sequence was found in a woman in her thirties in good health and CMV-seronegative. For the CDR3, the DNA is TGTGCCCTGGGACAGGGCATCAATGAGCAGTTCTTC. Protein: CALGQGINEQFF.